Many counts were recorded for the clone carrying this TCR beta chain. Its cognate antigen is unknown. This CDR3 is 15 amino acids long. Trimming stripped 6 bases from V and 3 bases from J, with 15 bases between. Time point here: patch test 1, 2 weeks after DPC sensitization. Treatment indicated: therapeutic diphenylcyclopropenone sensitization with weekly scalp DPC. Phlebotomy was performed prior to application of every patch test. Donors, patients with alopecia ranging from 18 to 70 years old and judged suitable for DPC, provided samples. TCRdb analysed the RACE reads with MiXCR anew, one entry per CDR3 protein. The table records around 110,000 distinct CDR3 sequences, about 12% of them present only once. The data belong to a study of human T cells and chemical hapten exposure. Findings of the study overall: Significantly greater numbers of large CDR3 similarity clusters came from expanded TCRs than from controls.

The sequenced sample was whole blood, obtained in connection with sensitization to the hapten diphenylcyclopropenone (DPC). The clonotype comes from a woman in her 50s with alopecia areata. Some clones in this sample may be carry-over from other donors' samples. V is TRBV12-3 or TRBV12-4 and J is TRBJ1-3; D is possibly TRBD1 (5 bases). The CDR3 region has the DNA TGTGCCAGCAGCATTCCTTTGAGGGGTGGAAACACCATATATTTT. As protein: CASSIPLRGGNTIYF.